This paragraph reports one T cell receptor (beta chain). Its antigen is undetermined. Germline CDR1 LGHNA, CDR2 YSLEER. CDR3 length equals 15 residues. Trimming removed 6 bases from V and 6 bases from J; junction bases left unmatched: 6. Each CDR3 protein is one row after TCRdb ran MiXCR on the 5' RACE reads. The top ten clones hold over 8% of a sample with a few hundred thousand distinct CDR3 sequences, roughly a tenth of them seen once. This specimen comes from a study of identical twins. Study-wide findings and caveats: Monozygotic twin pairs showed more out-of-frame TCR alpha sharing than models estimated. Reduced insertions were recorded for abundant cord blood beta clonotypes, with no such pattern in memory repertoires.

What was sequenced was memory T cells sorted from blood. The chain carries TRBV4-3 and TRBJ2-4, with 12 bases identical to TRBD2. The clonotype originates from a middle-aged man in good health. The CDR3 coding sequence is TGCGCCAGCAGTCCGACTAGCGGGGGAGCAAACATTCAGTACTTC. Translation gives CASSPTSGGANIQYF.